This T cell receptor beta chain is from a study of CD8+ T cells in alopecia areata. Background on the study: Treated individuals took tofacitinib by mouth, 5 to 10 mg twice daily. Tofacitinib therapy took 6 to 18 months; 6 months off drug came after. Points from the study as a whole: One nonresponder leaves baseline CD8+ expansion's link to response uncertain. In scalp and blood, many expanded lesional clones persisted during tofacitinib.

Treatment noted: oral pan-JAK inhibitor, 5-10 mg twice daily. As for this clone: Antigen unknown.

The CDR3 sequence is 15 residues long. After removal of 6 bases from V and 4 bases from J, the junction contained 7 bases not matched to a gene. Germline V gene sequence: CDR1 SNHLY, CDR2 FYNNEI. TCR sequencing used cDNA made by reverse transcription of extracted RNA. Some clones are missing from TCRdb's copy, which holds only in-frame ones; the method was immunoSEQ multiplex PCR. The sample records more than 200,000 clones, 40% to 45% being singletons. The J gene is TRBJ2-5, the V gene TRBV2; TRBD2 aligns across 11 bases. Sample: CD4+ T cells sorted from blood, taken around week 37, from a patient treated with tofacitinib. The TCR originated in a human donor with alopecia areata. For the CDR3, the DNA is TGTGCCAGCAGCGTACTAGCGGGAGATGGAGAGACCCAGTACTTC. It is translated as CASSVLAGDGETQYF.